What follows are 25 T cell receptor beta chains derived from one specimen sequenced in a study of T-cell memory formation after mild COVID-19. TCRdb ran MiXCR on the 5' RACE reads and lists one entry per CDR3 protein. The sample consists of 65,000 to 95,000 distinct CDR3 sequences, 9.5% to 15% of them appearing once. Sequenced input: PBMCs or a T cell subset sorted from them (not recorded which). Receptors were obtained from a young man who had mild COVID-19 (a few samples of this study predate the infection). Cell type and time point are not known.

This clonotype occurred many times. The V call is TRBV7-9, the J call TRBJ2-5; 7 positions agree with TRBD1. V lost 3 bases, J lost 4 bases, and 11 bases stayed unmatched. Germline assignment: CDR1 SEHNR and CDR2 FQNEAQ (reference sequence). The CDR3 sequence is 16 residues long. This CDR3 is CASSFPTGEFGETQYF. CDR3 DNA sequence: TGTGCCAGCAGCTTCCCCACAGGGGAATTCGGAGAGACCCAGTACTTC.

CDR3: CASSLRAGGNEQFF. The CDR3 bases are TGTGCCAGCAGTTTACGGGCAGGGGGCAATGAGCAGTTCTTC. V usage is TRBV27 and J usage is TRBJ2-1, with 7 bases fitting TRBD1. The length of the CDR3 is 14 residues. Germline CDR1 is MNHEY and CDR2 is SMNVEV (reference sequence). Losses at the gene ends were 2 bases for V and 6 bases for J; bases not matched to a gene: 4.

This clonotype was observed a handful of times. The V call is TRBV6-6, the J call TRBJ1-5; D may be TRBD1 (5 bases). The CDR3 extends over 14 amino acids. The germline CDR1 and CDR2 sequences are MNHNY and SVGAGI (reference sequence). The V end was cut by 8 bases, the J end by 2 bases, with 13 bases between. CDR3 sequence (DNA): TGTGCCAGCCTTGGACATGTGGGCAATCAGCCCCAGCATTTT. This gives the protein CASLGHVGNQPQHF.

In this sample, this clonotype turned up a few times. The CDR3: CASSLAQGALNTEAFF. Here the CDR3 DNA reads TGTGCCAGCAGCTTAGCACAGGGGGCTTTAAACACTGAAGCTTTCTTT. The chain links TRBV7-8 to TRBJ1-1, with TRBD1 identical over 9 bases. The CDR3 consists of 16 residues. CDR1 SGHVS and CDR2 FQNEAQ come from the germline V gene. J gave up 2 bases and V 0 bases, and 4 bases lay outside the gene matches.

CDR3 sequence (DNA): TGCGCCAGCAGCCAAGTCCCGGACAGGGGGGCTTTCTTT. As protein: CASSQVPDRGAFF. This chain uses TRBV4-3 with TRBJ1-1; TRBD1 agrees at 10 bases. CDR1 and CDR2 (germline): LGHNA, YSLEER. After removal of 1 base from V and 11 bases from J, the junction contained 4 bases not matched to a gene. This CDR3 is 13 amino acids long.

The chain recombines TRBV7-9 with TRBJ2-6, with D uncertain. The CDR3 runs 18 residues. Trimming took 2 bases from V and 0 from J, leaving 14 bases between them. CDR1 and CDR2 (germline): SEHNR, FQNEAQ (reference sequence). CDR3 region: CASSLLYLGSSGANVLTF. CDR3 nucleotide sequence: TGTGCCAGCAGCTTACTCTATCTGGGTAGCTCTGGGGCCAACGTCCTGACTTTC.

This sequence joins TRBV9 and TRBJ2-7; TRBD1 agrees at 7 bases. This CDR3 contains 15 residues. The germline V gene encodes CDR1 SGDLS and CDR2 YYNGEE. V gave up 4 bases and J gave up 3 bases; unmatched junction bases: 10. The DNA for the CDR3 is TGTGCCAGCAGCCCCCAGGGTTCAGGGGGCTACGAGCAGTACTTC. This gives the protein CASSPQGSGGYEQYF.

A few counts support this clonotype. CDR3 in DNA: TGTGCCAGCAGTTGGGGGGAGCGGATAGATACGCAGTATTTT. This gives the protein CASSWGERIDTQYF. This chain links TRBV12-3 or TRBV12-4 with TRBJ2-3, with D maybe TRBD2 (6 bases). This CDR3 is built from 14 residues. Deletions cut 4 bases from V and 5 bases from J, with 13 bases between.

This clonotype was observed a handful of times. The gene calls are TRBV5-1 and TRBJ1-1, with D possibly TRBD1 on 5 matching bases. Germline-derived CDR1 and CDR2 are SGHRS and YFSETQ. This CDR3 spans 15 amino acids. Trimming stripped 1 base from V and 3 bases from J, with 13 bases between. DNA of the CDR3: TGCGCCAGCAGCTTGTCCGGGGGTTATGACACTGAAGCTTTCTTT. It codes for CASSLSGGYDTEAFF.

This clonotype was seen only a few times. This chain joins TRBV4-3 and TRBJ2-5; a weak D match, TRBD2 (6 bases). CDR3 length: 13 amino acids. V was shortened by 4 bases and J by 5 bases, with 11 bases between the two germline ends. CDR1 and CDR2 from the germline V gene are LGHNA and YSLEER. The DNA for the CDR3 is TGCGCCAGCAGCCTTATAGCGGCGGAGACCCAGTACTTC. Amino acid sequence: CASSLIAAETQYF.

This clonotype came up a few times. The chain couples TRBV5-1 to TRBJ1-1; D is ambiguous. This CDR3 has 18 amino acids. Germline lookup yields CDR1 SGHRS and CDR2 YFSETQ. V was cut by 0 bases and J by 2 bases, with 20 bases left in between. In DNA, the CDR3 is TGCGCCAGCAGCTTGGTCGGCAGCCCGCCCGAATTTAACACTGAAGCTTTCTTT. Translation: CASSLVGSPPEFNTEAFF.

This clonotype has a count of ten or more. The chain couples TRBV7-2 to TRBJ1-5; unclear D gene. V was trimmed by 5 bases and J by 5 bases, leaving 10 bases between them. This CDR3 region has 13 residues. Germline CDR1 is SGHTA and CDR2 is FQGNSA. The DNA for the CDR3 is TGTGCCAGCAGCACCCGGGATTATCAGCCCCAGCATTTT. Residues: CASSTRDYQPQHF.

This chain uses TRBV9 with TRBJ1-4; a weak D match, TRBD1 (5 bases). Germline-derived CDR1 and CDR2 are SGDLS and YYNGEE. The CDR3 totals 14 residues. Trimming left V 4 bases short and J 4 bases short, with 11 bases between. The CDR3 region has the DNA TGTGCCAGCAGCCCCGGGGACCATAATGAAAAACTGTTTTTT. It specifies CASSPGDHNEKLFF.

The chain recombines TRBV5-6 with TRBJ1-5, with TRBD1 matching over 11 bases. Germline CDR1 is SGHDT and CDR2 is YYEEEE. J gave up 6 bases and V 5 bases, and 7 bases lay outside the gene matches. The length of the CDR3 is 15 residues. CDR3 in amino acids: CASSLGQGAVQPQHF. CDR3 DNA sequence: TGTGCCAGCAGTCTCGGACAGGGGGCGGTTCAGCCCCAGCATTTT.

This chain connects TRBV7-3 to TRBJ1-2, with no clear D. Germline CDR1 and CDR2: SGHTA and FQGTGA. V dropped 0 bases and J dropped 7 bases, with 12 bases sitting between them. There are 14 residues in the CDR3. CDR3 region: CASSLTPGPSGYTF. The DNA for the CDR3 is TGTGCCAGCAGCTTAACCCCGGGCCCGAGTGGCTACACCTTC.

The rearrangement uses TRBV7-9 and TRBJ2-7; no clear D gene. Trimming pared 1 base from V and 3 bases from J, leaving 7 bases between. Germline CDR1 and CDR2: SEHNR and FQNEAQ (reference sequence). CDR3 length: 13 amino acids. CDR3 sequence: CASSLGSFYEQYF. In nucleotides, the CDR3 is TGTGCCAGCAGCTTAGGTAGCTTCTACGAGCAGTACTTC. Filled out from reference TRBV7-9 and TRBJ2-7, the complete variable domain reads DTGVSQNPRHKITKRGQNVTFRCDPISEHNRLYWYRQTLGQGPEFLTYFQNEAQLEKSRLLSDRFSAERPKGSFSTLEIQRTEQGDSAMYLCASSLGSFYEQYFGPGTRLTVT.

This clonotype appeared a few times. The chain employs TRBV29-1 and TRBJ2-2; weak D call: TRBD1 (6 bases). Trimming shortened V by 2 bases and J by 2 bases, and 12 bases separated the two germline ends. From germline, CDR1 is SQVTM and CDR2 ANQGSEA. The CDR3 runs 15 residues. This CDR3 reads CSVEQTDRNTGELFF. The DNA of the CDR3 is TGCAGCGTTGAACAAACGGACAGAAACACCGGGGAGCTGTTTTTT.

This chain connects TRBV7-2 to TRBJ2-1; 8 bases are shared with TRBD2. The V gene's germline CDR1 is SGHTA and CDR2 FQGNSA. The CDR3 has 17 residues. The V and J ends lost 0 bases and 4 bases, in that order; junction bases with no gene match: 8. For the CDR3, the DNA is TGTGCCAGCAGCTTAGCGAAGGGAGCGGGGGCGTACAATGAGCAGTTCTTC. This encodes CASSLAKGAGAYNEQFF.

The chain couples TRBV29-1 to TRBJ1-3, with a weak D call TRBD1 (5 bases). The germline CDR1 and CDR2 sequences are SQVTM and ANQGSEA. Trimming removed 6 bases at V and 0 bases at J, with 9 bases between. The CDR3 consists of 13 residues. The CDR3 coding sequence is TGCAGCGTCAGGGCGATCTCTGGAAACACCATATATTTT. It is translated as CSVRAISGNTIYF.

The chain uses TRBV6-6 and TRBJ2-1, with 11 bases identical to TRBD2. Germline V gene lookup returns CDR1 MNHNY and CDR2 SVGAGI (reference sequence). The CDR3 has 14 residues. V gave up 5 bases and J gave up 4 bases; unmatched junction bases: 1. The CDR3 DNA reads as TGTGCCAGCAGTCTAGCGGGGGGATACAATGAGCAGTTCTTC. It yields the protein CASSLAGGYNEQFF.

This clonotype was seen a handful of times. V gene TRBV11-3 combines with J gene TRBJ2-1, with 8 bases fitting TRBD1. Germline loops: CDR1 SGHNT, CDR2 YENEEA. Trimming cost V 0 bases and J 3 bases; bases outside gene matches: 4. This CDR3 contains 16 residues. CDR3 in amino acids: CASSLESGGIYNEQFF. Here the CDR3 DNA reads TGTGCCAGCAGCTTAGAGTCAGGGGGCATCTACAATGAGCAGTTCTTC. Complete variable domain (other parts from reference TRBV11-3 and TRBJ2-1): EAGVVQSPRYKIIEKKQPVAFWCNPISGHNTLYWYLQNLGQGPELLIRYENEEAVDDSQLPKDRFSAERLKGVDSTLKIQPAELGDSAVYLCASSLESGGIYNEQFFGPGTRLTVL.

This clonotype occurred a few times. The chain has TRBV5-1 and TRBJ1-3, with D unresolved. Between the trimmed V and J ends, which lost 2 bases and 2 bases, there was a span of 8 bases. Looked up from germline, CDR1 is SGHRS and CDR2 is YFSETQ. CDR3 length equals 14 residues. In nucleotides, the CDR3 is TGCGCCAGCAGCTTCCAAGGAACTGGAAACACCATATATTTT. Protein sequence: CASSFQGTGNTIYF.

This chain links TRBV4-1 with TRBJ2-3; the D gene is possibly TRBD1 (6 bases). Germline V gene sequence: CDR1 MGHRA, CDR2 YSYEKL. CDR3 length equals 15 residues. V dropped 3 bases and J dropped 0 bases, with 10 bases sitting between them. CDR3 in DNA: TGCGCCAGCAGCCATGAGGGACAAAGCACAGATACGCAGTATTTT. The encoded protein is CASSHEGQSTDTQYF.

The chain recombines TRBV7-3 with TRBJ2-5; 11 bases map to TRBD1. Per germline, CDR1 SGHTA and CDR2 FQGTGA. CDR3 length: 15 residues. Trimming removed 5 bases from V and 2 bases from J; junction bases left unmatched: 4. The CDR3 here is CASSRTGGRQETQYF. In DNA, the CDR3 is TGTGCCAGCAGCCGGACAGGGGGCCGACAAGAGACCCAGTACTTC.

The gene calls are TRBV11-2 and TRBJ2-1, with 11 bases that match TRBD2. The germline V gene has CDR1 SGHAT and CDR2 FQNNGV. CDR3 length: 15 residues. V shed 3 bases and J 6 bases; nucleotides not matched to a gene: 4. In DNA, the CDR3 is TGTGCCAGCAGCTTGCTAGCGGGGGGATTCAATGAGCAGTTCTTC. Encoded protein: CASSLLAGGFNEQFF.